A single sample is the source of the 13 T cell receptor beta chains below, sequenced in a study of blood T cell repertoires in COVID-19. The assay was immunoSEQ multiplex PCR, and TCRdb's table has in-frame clones only and misses some. The sample yields 400,000 or so clones, approximately 90% seen once. Sequenced sample: peripheral blood. These receptors were obtained from a man in his late teens or twenties with COVID-19, enrolled during active disease.

This chain joins TRBV2 and TRBJ2-5; possibly TRBD2 for D (6 bases). CDR3 length: 14 residues. Looked up from germline, CDR1 is SNHLY and CDR2 is FYNNEI. Deletions cut 5 bases from V and 5 bases from J, with 15 bases between. This CDR3 is CASSSRPGGETQYF. The CDR3 DNA sequence: TGTGCCAGCAGTTCCCGACCCGGAGGGGAGACCCAGTACTTC.

The chain carries TRBV5-1 and TRBJ1-4, with a possible D match to TRBD1 (5 bases). Per germline, CDR1 SGHRS and CDR2 YFSETQ. The CDR3 is 14 residues long. With 0 bases removed from V and 4 bases from J, the gap between germline ends came to 7 bases. Written as DNA, the CDR3 is TGCGCCAGCAGCTTGGGACAGAATAATGAAAAACTGTTTTTT. It yields the protein CASSLGQNNEKLFF.

V is TRBV28 and J is TRBJ2-7; possible D gene TRBD2, 7 bases. The CDR3 covers 16 residues. Trimming stripped 5 bases from V and 5 bases from J, with 22 bases between. In germline, CDR1 is MDHEN, CDR2 SYDVKM. CDR3 DNA: TGTGCCAGCAGTCCCCCCGGGACGGCCGGGGGGCACGAGCAGTACTTC. Translating it yields CASSPPGTAGGHEQYF. Full variable domain (missing parts from reference TRBV28 and TRBJ2-7): DVKVTQSSRYLVKRTGEKVFLECVQDMDHENMFWYRQDPGLGLRLIYFSYDVKMKEKGDIPEGYSVSREKKERFSLILESASTNQTSMYLCASSPPGTAGGHEQYFGPGTRLTVT.

The chain employs TRBV10-2 and TRBJ2-2; D is possibly TRBD2 (6 bases). Germline CDR1 is WSHSY and CDR2 is SAAADI. V was clipped by 4 bases and J by 3 bases, with 9 bases between them. The CDR3 is 14 amino acids. The DNA of the CDR3 is TGCGCCAGCAGTGGGCCGGGGGACACCGGGGAGCTGTTTTTT. Protein: CASSGPGDTGELFF.

The chain combines TRBV7-8 with TRBJ2-3, with 8 bases lining up with TRBD1. CDR3 length equals 15 residues. Per the germline V gene, CDR1 is SGHVS and CDR2 is FQNEAQ. V shed 3 bases, J shed 3 bases, and the junction held 5 bases outside the gene matches. CDR3 sequence (DNA): TGTGCCAGCAGCTTGGACAGGGTGAAAACAGATACGCAGTATTTT. It encodes CASSLDRVKTDTQYF.

The V gene is TRBV18, the J gene TRBJ2-1; D may be TRBD1 (6 bases). Trimming pared 3 bases from V and 0 bases from J, leaving 15 bases between. Germline V lookup: CDR1 KGHSH, CDR2 LQKENI. The CDR3 loop spans 17 amino acids. The CDR3 sequence is CASSPRRQVSSYNEQFF. DNA for the CDR3: TGTGCCAGCTCACCCCGAAGACAGGTTAGCTCCTACAATGAGCAGTTCTTC.

The chain links TRBV7-6 to TRBJ2-1, with 11 bases fitting TRBD2. Trimming at V came to 5 bases and at J to 4 bases, leaving 4 bases not matched to a gene. CDR1 is SGHVS, CDR2 FNYEAQ, per germline. The CDR3 extends over 15 amino acids. For the CDR3, the DNA is TGTGCCAGCAGCCCTAGCGGGAGGAGTTACAATGAGCAGTTCTTC. As protein: CASSPSGRSYNEQFF.

V gene TRBV3-1 (or the pseudogene TRBV3-2) combines with J gene TRBJ1-1; no firm D call. Trimming took 2 bases from V and 0 from J, leaving 4 bases between them. The CDR3 length is 13 residues. In germline, CDR1 is LGHDT, CDR2 YNNKEL (reference sequence). In DNA, the CDR3 is TGTGCCAGCAGCCAATTTATGAACACTGAAGCTTTCTTT. Its protein product is CASSQFMNTEAFF.

This clone has only one observation. The V and J genes are TRBV3-1 (or the pseudogene TRBV3-2) and TRBJ2-1; TRBD1 matches at 7 bases. Germline trimming cut 7 bases from V and 12 bases from J; bases unmatched to any gene: 12. CDR1 and CDR2 from the germline V gene are LGHDT and YNNKEL (reference sequence). The CDR3 covers 13 residues. This chain's CDR3 is CASTKDLQGPQFF. The CDR3 bases are TGTGCCAGCACCAAGGACCTACAGGGGCCGCAGTTCTTC.

V gene TRBV2 combines with J gene TRBJ2-3, with 7 bases identical to TRBD1. The V gene's germline CDR1 is SNHLY and CDR2 FYNNEI. The CDR3 extends over 14 amino acids. V lost 3 bases and J lost 0; bases outside the gene matches: 0. In DNA form, the CDR3 reads TGTGCCAGCAGTGAGGACAGGAGCACAGATACGCAGTATTTT. It translates to CASSEDRSTDTQYF.

This clone has a single count. The chain uses TRBV11-1 and TRBJ2-5; TRBD1 agrees at 7 bases. V was clipped by 5 bases and J by 1 base; unmatched bases: 7. In germline, CDR1 is SGHAT, CDR2 FQDESV (reference sequence). The CDR3 is 15 residues long. Written as DNA, the CDR3 is TGTGCCAGCAGCGGCCGGGACAGTACCCAAGAGACCCAGTACTTC. It is translated as CASSGRDSTQETQYF.

The gene calls are TRBV5-8 and TRBJ2-5; possible D gene TRBD1, 6 bases. The V end was cut by 4 bases, the J end by 3 bases, with 10 bases between. The CDR3 length is 13 residues. CDR1 and CDR2 (germline): SGHTS, YDEGEE. The CDR3 bases are TGTGCCAGCAGCGTCCGGACAGAAGAGACCCAGTACTTC. Encoded protein: CASSVRTEETQYF.

This chain connects TRBV12-5 to TRBJ2-1, with a weak D call TRBD2 (6 bases). Germline V gene lookup returns CDR1 LGHNT and CDR2 FRNRAP. Trimming stripped 5 bases from V and 15 bases from J, with 17 bases between. CDR3 length: 12 amino acids. CDR3 in DNA: TGTGCTAGTGGTCCGGGACTGGGGTTTGTGTTCTTC. Translation gives CASGPGLGFVFF.